Listed below are T cell receptor beta chains from one sample, sequenced in a study of identical twins. TCRdb ran MiXCR on the 5' RACE reads and lists one entry per CDR3 protein. The sample includes around 480,000 distinct CDR3 sequences, more than 13% of them seen just once. These data were likewise used in another study, on yellow fever vaccine responses in identical twins.

Source material: CD4+ T cells sorted from blood. All receptors derive from a woman aged 18-29 years in good health. CDR3s include the opening cysteine and the closing phenylalanine or tryptophan. D genes are given only for firm matches. Clone size is given for some rows only: seen once, a few or many times, or a class if the clone is expanded.

d_call | clone_size | j_call | v_call | cdr3_aa | cdr3_nt
TRBD2 | few | TRBJ2-1 | TRBV19 | CASSNMAGVMGNEQFF | TGTGCCAGTAGTAATATGGCGGGAGTGATGGGCAATGAGCAGTTCTTC
TRBD1 | few | TRBJ2-4 | TRBV2 | CASSGGQGGTLAKNIQYF | TGTGCCAGCAGCGGTGGACAGGGGGGTACGCTAGCCAAAAACATTCAGTACTTC
- | few | TRBJ1-6 | TRBV25-1 | CASSGAGTGNSPLHF | TGTGCCAGCAGTGGGGCGGGGACTGGTAATTCACCCCTCCACTTT
- | - | TRBJ1-5 | TRBV29-1 | CSVGAGLNQPQHF | TGCAGCGTTGGGGCAGGGCTCAATCAGCCCCAGCATTTT
- | few | TRBJ2-7 | TRBV20-1 | CSARYRQAISYEQYF | TGCAGTGCTAGATACAGACAGGCTATCTCCTACGAGCAGTACTTC
- | - | TRBJ2-3 | TRBV5-6 | CASSLGQRRTDTQYF | TGTGCCAGCAGCTTAGGACAGCGTCGCACAGATACGCAGTATTTT
TRBD1 | few | TRBJ1-3 | TRBV28 | CASSLQGASGNTIYF | TGTGCCAGCAGTTTACAGGGGGCAAGTGGAAACACCATATATTTT
- | few | TRBJ2-3 | TRBV24-1 | CATSDLGGGTDTQYF | TGTGCCACCAGTGATTTAGGAGGAGGCACAGATACGCAGTATTTT
- | few | TRBJ1-2 | TRBV7-2 | CASSLEMWTVVIGF | TGTGCCAGCAGCTTAGAGATGTGGACAGTTGTCATAGGCTTC
TRBD2 | - | TRBJ2-7 | TRBV3-1 | CASHRGGSYEQYF | TGTGCCAGCCACCGGGGAGGGAGCTACGAGCAGTACTTC
TRBD2 | - | TRBJ2-3 | TRBV7-2 | CASKVGGGRDTQYF | TGTGCCAGCAAGGTCGGGGGGGGCCGAGATACGCAGTATTTT
- | few | TRBJ2-1 | TRBV4-3 | CASSKTLDNEQFF | TGCGCCAGCAGCAAGACACTCGACAATGAGCAGTTCTTC
TRBD2 | - | TRBJ2-7 | TRBV20-1 | CSARGSAGGMYEQYF | TGCAGTGCTAGAGGATCGGCGGGAGGGATGTACGAGCAGTACTTC
- | few | TRBJ2-3 | TRBV29-1 | CSVGGSSDTQYF | TGCAGCGTTGGGGGGTCGTCAGATACGCAGTATTTT
- | - | TRBJ1-3 | TRBV5-1 | CASSLRQSREGTIYF | TGCGCCAGCAGCTTAAGACAGTCCCGGGAGGGCACCATATATTTT
- | few | TRBJ2-3 | TRBV5-1 | CASSGTGAIFSTDTQYF | TGCGCCAGCAGCGGGACCGGGGCTATTTTTAGCACAGATACGCAGTATTTT
- | - | TRBJ2-3 | TRBV12-3/TRBV12-4 | CASSPTGVPFDTQYF | TGTGCCAGCAGTCCCACGGGGGTCCCCTTCGATACGCAGTATTTT
- | few | TRBJ2-7 | TRBV7-2 | CASSLRSGSPYEQYF | TGTGCCAGCAGCTTACGATCGGGATCCCCCTACGAGCAGTACTTC
- | few | TRBJ2-7 | TRBV12-3/TRBV12-4 | CASSLRGLGFEQYF | TGTGCCAGCAGTCTGCGGGGACTGGGCTTCGAGCAGTACTTC
TRBD1 | many | TRBJ2-7 | TRBV29-1 | CSVTDRFKKGSVYEQYF | TGCAGCGTGACGGACAGGTTTAAAAAAGGGTCGGTGTACGAGCAGTACTTC
TRBD2 | few | TRBJ2-3 | TRBV25-1 | CASSESRGGKDTQYF | TGTGCCAGCAGTGAATCGCGGGGGGGCAAAGATACGCAGTATTTT
- | few | TRBJ1-1 | TRBV18 | CASSVGADMNTEAFF | TGTGCCAGCTCCGTTGGGGCAGACATGAACACTGAAGCTTTCTTT
- | few | TRBJ1-2 | TRBV28 | CASSPGGSYGYTF | TGTGCCAGCAGTCCCGGGGGCAGCTATGGCTACACCTTC
- | few | TRBJ2-3 | TRBV15 | CATSSRTGNSDTQYF | TGTGCCACCAGCAGTAGAACAGGGAACTCAGATACGCAGTATTTT
- | few | TRBJ1-1 | TRBV5-6 | CASSLGQGSMNTEAFF | TGTGCCAGCAGCTTGGGTCAGGGTTCAATGAACACTGAAGCTTTCTTT
TRBD2 | few | TRBJ2-1 | TRBV29-1 | CSAGLAGGHEQFF | TGCAGCGCTGGACTAGCGGGAGGCCATGAGCAGTTCTTC
- | - | TRBJ2-7 | TRBV5-1 | CASSRAEDYEQYF | TGCGCCAGCAGTAGGGCAGAAGACTACGAGCAGTACTTC
- | - | TRBJ2-5 | TRBV18 | CASSPDRGTQYF | TGTGCCAGCTCACCAGACCGGGGGACCCAGTACTTC
TRBD2 | many | TRBJ2-5 | TRBV20-1 | CSAGTSGGQETQYF | TGCAGTGCTGGGACTAGCGGGGGCCAAGAGACCCAGTACTTC
TRBD2 | - | TRBJ2-5 | TRBV19 | CATSSGRGETQYF | TGTGCCACCTCTAGCGGAAGGGGAGAGACCCAGTACTTC
TRBD1 | - | TRBJ1-1 | TRBV10-3 | CAIRTGALNTEAFF | TGTGCCATCAGGACAGGGGCGCTGAACACTGAAGCTTTCTTT
- | - | TRBJ2-1 | TRBV20-1 | CSGARTNNEQFF | TGCAGCGGGGCCCGGACTAACAATGAGCAGTTCTTC
- | few | TRBJ1-2 | TRBV10-2 | CASSDQVGGATYGYTF | TGCGCCAGCAGTGATCAGGTGGGGGGGGCCACCTATGGCTACACCTTC